This is a list of T cell receptor beta chains from one sample in a study of blood T cell repertoires in COVID-19. Libraries were prepared by immunoSEQ multiplex PCR; TCRdb keeps only in-frame clonotypes and omits some of them. Of about 240,000 clones detected, approximately 85% appear once; the ten largest clones hold approximately 4.5%. The sequenced sample consisted of peripheral blood. Receptors originate from a woman in her 70s with acute or convalescent COVID-19. The CDR3 runs from the conserved cysteine through the conserved F or W. A D gene is named only where the DNA matches it firmly. The listing skips clone size in some rows; elsewhere it reads once, few, many or a size class.

v_call: TRBV4-3; cdr3_length: 16; d_call: -; j_call: TRBJ1-2; clone_size: -; cdr3_nt: TGCGCCAGCAGCCTAGACGCGGCGCGCAGGGCAAATGGCTACACCTTC; cdr3_aa: CASSLDAARRANGYTF
v_call: TRBV20-1; cdr3_length: 11; d_call: -; j_call: TRBJ2-1; clone_size: once; cdr3_nt: TGCAGTGCTTTCCGCGGGGTTGAGCAGTTCTTC; cdr3_aa: CSAFRGVEQFF
v_call: TRBV10-3; cdr3_length: 14; d_call: -; j_call: TRBJ1-1; clone_size: -; cdr3_nt: TGTGCCATCAGTGAGTCCACAGGGAACACTGAAGCTTTCTTT; cdr3_aa: CAISESTGNTEAFF
v_call: TRBV5-1; cdr3_length: 14; d_call: -; j_call: TRBJ1-5; clone_size: -; cdr3_nt: TGCGCCAGCAGCCTGGAGGGGGGGAGTCAGCCCCAGCATTTT; cdr3_aa: CASSLEGGSQPQHF
v_call: TRBV9; cdr3_length: 15; d_call: -; j_call: TRBJ1-3; clone_size: -; cdr3_nt: TGTGCCAGCAGCGTAAGTCCAGGGGTTAAAGACACCATATATTTT; cdr3_aa: CASSVSPGVKDTIYF
v_call: TRBV5-1; cdr3_length: 17; d_call: TRBD1; j_call: TRBJ1-4; clone_size: -; cdr3_nt: TGCGCCAGCAGCTTGCGTGACAGGGGGCCGTCAGGTGAAAAACTGTTTTTT; cdr3_aa: CASSLRDRGPSGEKLFF
v_call: TRBV7-9; cdr3_length: 14; d_call: -; j_call: TRBJ1-2; clone_size: -; cdr3_nt: TGTGCCAGCAGCTTAGAAGCCGGTTCGTATGGCTACACCTTC; cdr3_aa: CASSLEAGSYGYTF
v_call: TRBV7-2; cdr3_length: 14; d_call: -; j_call: TRBJ1-2; clone_size: -; cdr3_nt: TGTGCCAGCAGCTTTGTCGCGGGGGACTATGGCTACACCTTC; cdr3_aa: CASSFVAGDYGYTF
v_call: TRBV7-2; cdr3_length: 17; d_call: TRBD2; j_call: TRBJ2-5; clone_size: once; cdr3_nt: TGTGCCAGCAGCTCCGCCGGGACTAGCGGGGGGTGGGAGACCCAGTACTTC; cdr3_aa: CASSSAGTSGGWETQYF
v_call: TRBV2; cdr3_length: 14; d_call: -; j_call: TRBJ2-2; clone_size: -; cdr3_nt: TGTGCCAGCAGTCCACAGGGAATGGCCGGGGAGCTGTTTTTT; cdr3_aa: CASSPQGMAGELFF
v_call: TRBV7-2; cdr3_length: 13; d_call: -; j_call: TRBJ2-2; clone_size: many; cdr3_nt: TGTGCCAGCAGCTTAGTCGGGGTCGGGGAGCTGTTTTTT; cdr3_aa: CASSLVGVGELFF
v_call: TRBV6-4; cdr3_length: 15; d_call: -; j_call: TRBJ2-5; clone_size: -; cdr3_nt: TGTGCCAGCAGTGTGGCCGCGGGGGCGGTAGAGACCCAGTACTTC; cdr3_aa: CASSVAAGAVETQYF
v_call: TRBV21-1; cdr3_length: 14; d_call: -; j_call: TRBJ1-1; clone_size: -; cdr3_nt: TGTGCCTGGGTCCGTGAAAGGGGGAACACTGAAGCTTTCTTT; cdr3_aa: CAWVRERGNTEAFF
v_call: TRBV5-1; cdr3_length: 15; d_call: -; j_call: TRBJ2-7; clone_size: few; cdr3_nt: TGCGCCAGCACATTCCAAGCGGGCAATACCTACGAGCAGTACTTC; cdr3_aa: CASTFQAGNTYEQYF
v_call: TRBV11-2; cdr3_length: 16; d_call: TRBD1; j_call: TRBJ2-1; clone_size: -; cdr3_nt: TGTGCCAGCAGCGCATTGACAGGGATGCCTTACAATGAGCAGTTCTTC; cdr3_aa: CASSALTGMPYNEQFF
v_call: TRBV3-1/TRBV3-2; cdr3_length: 13; d_call: -; j_call: TRBJ1-1; clone_size: -; cdr3_nt: TGTGCCAGCAGCCCGGGAGACCGGTCTGAAGCTTTCTTT; cdr3_aa: CASSPGDRSEAFF
v_call: TRBV5-5; cdr3_length: 16; d_call: TRBD2; j_call: TRBJ2-1; clone_size: -; cdr3_nt: TGTGCCAGCAGCTCCGAACCACTAGCGGGGGCAGCTGAGCAGTTCTTC; cdr3_aa: CASSSEPLAGAAEQFF
v_call: TRBV3-1/TRBV3-2; cdr3_length: 13; d_call: -; j_call: TRBJ1-2; clone_size: -; cdr3_nt: TGTGCCAGCAGCCAGAGCAATCCCATGGGCTACACCTTC; cdr3_aa: CASSQSNPMGYTF
v_call: TRBV2; cdr3_length: 14; d_call: -; j_call: TRBJ1-4; clone_size: -; cdr3_nt: TGTGCCAGCAGGGGGGGCCGGGAGGGTGAAAAACTGTTTTTT; cdr3_aa: CASRGGREGEKLFF
v_call: TRBV5-1; cdr3_length: 17; d_call: -; j_call: TRBJ2-6; clone_size: -; cdr3_nt: TGCGCCAGCAGCTTGGCGGAGGGGGCGCTTGGGGCCAACGTCCTGACTTTC; cdr3_aa: CASSLAEGALGANVLTF
v_call: TRBV27; cdr3_length: 14; d_call: -; j_call: TRBJ1-6; clone_size: once; cdr3_nt: TGTGCCAGCAGTGCAGGTGTCAGTAATTCACCCCTCCACTTT; cdr3_aa: CASSAGVSNSPLHF
v_call: TRBV27; cdr3_length: 16; d_call: -; j_call: TRBJ1-6; clone_size: -; cdr3_nt: TGTGCCAGCAGTTCCCGGACAGCCTTCGATAATTCACCCCTCCACTTT; cdr3_aa: CASSSRTAFDNSPLHF